This passage covers 5 T cell receptor beta chains from one sample sequenced in a study of blood T cell repertoires in COVID-19. The repertoire was sequenced with immunoSEQ multiplex PCR; TCRdb's copy has only in-frame clones and lacks some. Of about 230,000 clones detected, approximately 84% appear once; the ten largest clones hold approximately 7.9%. The specimen sequenced was peripheral blood. These TCRs come from a woman aged 80 or over with acute or convalescent COVID-19.

A note on this clone: This sample also contains other DNA sequences that code for the same CDR3. The rearrangement links TRBV5-1 to TRBJ1-4; 8 bases match TRBD1. The CDR3 totals 14 residues. Trimming cost V 4 bases and J 5 bases; bases outside gene matches: 4. From germline, CDR1 is SGHRS and CDR2 YFSETQ. Here the CDR3 reads CASSLGQGNEKLFF. In nucleotides, the CDR3 is TGCGCCAGCAGCCTTGGACAGGGAAATGAAAAACTGTTTTTT.

The V and J genes are TRBV4-1 and TRBJ1-6; D unclear. Germline values: CDR1 MGHRA, CDR2 YSYEKL. CDR3 length: 15 residues. Trimming took off 6 bases at V and 0 bases at J, with 9 bases between the two ends. CDR3 sequence (DNA): TGCGCCAGCAGTAAACAAAGCTCCTATAATTCACCCCTCCACTTT. Its protein product is CASSKQSSYNSPLHF.

This clone was seen only a few times. This rearrangement joins TRBV4-2 to TRBJ1-2, with 8 bases lining up with TRBD1. The CDR3 has 15 amino acids. V was pared by 7 bases and J by 0 bases, with 7 bases of the junction left unmatched. The germline V gene has CDR1 LGHNA and CDR2 YNFKEQ. CDR3 residues: CASTDRAIANYGYTF. In DNA, the CDR3 is TGTGCCAGCACGGACAGGGCGATAGCTAACTATGGCTACACCTTC.

This clone was picked up one time. The chain recombines TRBV6-2 or TRBV6-3 with TRBJ1-2; 8 bases agree with TRBD1. Germline CDR1 reads MNHEY; CDR2 reads SVGEGT. The CDR3 loop spans 14 amino acids. The junction had 6 bases not matched to a gene; V was cut back by 5 bases and J by 4 bases. The CDR3 reads CASSQDRDSYGYTF. The CDR3 DNA reads TGTGCCAGCAGTCAGGACAGGGACAGCTATGGCTACACCTTC.

The chain carries TRBV15 and TRBJ1-4, with D uncertain. The ends were cut back, 0 bases at V and 3 bases at J, with 8 bases in the middle. Germline V CDR1 and CDR2: LNHNV, YYDKDF (reference sequence). This CDR3 has 15 residues. The CDR3 protein is CATSRDRGANEKLFF. The CDR3 coding sequence is TGTGCCACCAGCAGAGATCGGGGAGCTAATGAAAAACTGTTTTTT.